The present entry profiles one TCR beta chain with its context. Its antigen is unknown. The sample is drawn from a study of cytomegalovirus exposure and HLA in healthy donors. Whole-study results and caveats: Despite most TCR sequences being rare, some public TCRs occurred in many donors. Reported performance of the classifier showed diagnosis of cytomegalovirus status with high specificity and sensitivity.

The method was immunoSEQ multiplex PCR; TCRdb's version includes in-frame clones alone and lacks a portion of them. The sample includes about 280,000 clones, 88% of them seen just once. The donors were in the roughly 130-subject validation cohort, distinct from the 666-subject first cohort. The receptor was derived from a woman under 30 in good health and CMV-seronegative. The sequenced material came from PBMCs.

CDR3 nucleotide sequence: TGTGCCAGTGACACAGGTTCGGATGAGCAGTTCTTC. The encoded protein is CASDTGSDEQFF. The rearrangement links TRBV28 to TRBJ2-1, with D perhaps TRBD1 (5 bases). The CDR3 has 12 amino acids. V gave up 9 bases and J gave up 8 bases, with 14 bases separating them. CDR1 MDHEN and CDR2 SYDVKM come from the germline V gene.